This TCR beta chain was profiled in a study of shared clonotypes between healthy human individuals. Whole-study results and caveats: Memory subsets generally showed lower estimated richness than naive subsets. Apart from blood, nothing was sampled; tissue repertoires likely differ.

V shed 6 bases and J shed 6 bases, with 17 bases lying between them. Germline V gene sequence: CDR1 MDHEN, CDR2 SYDVKM. CDR3 length: 14 residues. Deep was the level used in running the assay. Replicate PCRs run on sorted subsets employed 200 ng DNA, roughly 30,000 T cell genomes. The protocol was immunoSEQ multiplex PCR, while the TCRdb copy is restricted to in-frame clones and leaves out a portion. Found here are some 300,000 clones, more than 60% of them singletons; the top ten hold 8.5% to 12%. Details on this clone: Antigen: not known.

The sample consisted of memory CD4+ T cells sorted from blood. Subset meaning: CD45RA-negative fraction. This TCR derives from a young man in good health. V usage is TRBV28 and J usage is TRBJ1-2; a possible D gene is TRBD1 (6 bases). CDR3 coding DNA: TGTGCCAGCAGGTTAGGAGGGGGTTTCGATGGCTACACCTTC. This codes for CASRLGGGFDGYTF.